This T cell receptor beta chain stems from a study of T cell changes during pregnancy in multiple sclerosis. The repertoire was sequenced with immunoSEQ multiplex PCR; TCRdb's copy has only in-frame clones and lacks some. The sample yields tens of thousands of clones, 80% to 95% seen once. The source was peripheral blood, collected in the first trimester of pregnancy. The sequence was obtained from a female donor with multiple sclerosis, enrolled in a pregnancy study.

The CDR3 spells CASFNPTGPYGYTF. CDR3 sequence (DNA): TGTGCCAGCTTTAACCCTACAGGCCCCTATGGCTACACCTTC. This chain uses TRBV28 with TRBJ1-2, with D perhaps matching TRBD1 (5 bases). This CDR3 spans 14 amino acids. Germline CDR1 and CDR2: MDHEN and SYDVKM. Deletions cut 8 bases from V and 4 bases from J, with 17 bases between.